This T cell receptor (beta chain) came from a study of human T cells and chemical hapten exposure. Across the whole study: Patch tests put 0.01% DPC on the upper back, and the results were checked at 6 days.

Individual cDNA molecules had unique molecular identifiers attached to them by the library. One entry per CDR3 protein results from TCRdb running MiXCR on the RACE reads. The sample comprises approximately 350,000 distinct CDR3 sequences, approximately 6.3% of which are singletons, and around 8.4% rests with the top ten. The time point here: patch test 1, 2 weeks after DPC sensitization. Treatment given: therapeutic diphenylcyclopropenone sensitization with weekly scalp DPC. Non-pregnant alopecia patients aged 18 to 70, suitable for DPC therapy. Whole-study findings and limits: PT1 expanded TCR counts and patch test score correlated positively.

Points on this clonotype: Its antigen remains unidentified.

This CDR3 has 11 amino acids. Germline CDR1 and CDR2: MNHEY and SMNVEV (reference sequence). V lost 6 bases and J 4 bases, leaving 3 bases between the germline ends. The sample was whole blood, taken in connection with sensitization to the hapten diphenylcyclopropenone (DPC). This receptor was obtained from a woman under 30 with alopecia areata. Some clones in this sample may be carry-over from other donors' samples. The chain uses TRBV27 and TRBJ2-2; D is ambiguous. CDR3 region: CASRATGELFF. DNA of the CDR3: TGTGCCAGCAGGGCCACCGGGGAGCTGTTTTTT.